This TCR beta chain was captured by sequencing in a study of T cell repertoires in cytomegalovirus infection. The overall study: Recently described HLA-C-restricted plus well-studied HLA-B-restricted CMV epitopes were used. In public TCR beta signatures, there were indications of both CMV infection and matching HLA type. Study outcomes and limitations: Individuals carrying CMV plus the relevant HLA were identified by cumulative frequency of public TCR beta families. In two of eight donors, the top clonotype was HLA-C-restricted CMV-specific.

TCRdb independently ran MiXCR on the reads; one entry per CDR3 protein. This table has around 540,000 distinct CDR3 sequences, around a third appearing once. Turning to this clonotype: Its specificity is unknown.

The clonotype was recovered from a human donor in good health (CMV status not recorded). Some clones in this sample may be carry-over from other donors' samples. The specimen was cultured PBMCs, collected from culture after CMV antigen stimulation.

The CDR3 sequence is CASSLDPLLTGELFF. The DNA of the CDR3 is TGTGCCAGCAGTTTAGATCCCTTACTCACCGGGGAGCTGTTTTTT. The rearrangement joins TRBV12-3 or TRBV12-4 to TRBJ2-2; D call uncertain. CDR3 length: 15 amino acids. V was trimmed by 1 base and J by 4 bases, leaving 10 bases between them.